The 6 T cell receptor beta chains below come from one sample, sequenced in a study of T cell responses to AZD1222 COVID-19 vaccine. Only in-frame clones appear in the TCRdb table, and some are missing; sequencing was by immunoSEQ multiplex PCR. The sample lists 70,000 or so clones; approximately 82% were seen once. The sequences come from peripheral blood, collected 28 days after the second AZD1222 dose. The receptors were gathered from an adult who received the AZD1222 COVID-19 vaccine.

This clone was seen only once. CDR3 residues: CSVSGGASTDTQYF. The CDR3 DNA reads as TGCAGCGTCTCAGGGGGCGCATCCACAGATACGCAGTATTTT. The chain is built from TRBV29-1 and TRBJ2-3; 8 bases are shared with TRBD1. V lost 6 bases, J lost 2 bases, and 7 bases stayed unmatched. Germline V gene data show CDR1 as SQVTM and CDR2 as ANQGSEA. This CDR3 is built from 14 residues.

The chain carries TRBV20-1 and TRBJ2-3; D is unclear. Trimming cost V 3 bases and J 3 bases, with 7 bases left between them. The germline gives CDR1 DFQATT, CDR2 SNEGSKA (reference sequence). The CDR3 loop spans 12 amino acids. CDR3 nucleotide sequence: TGCAGTGCTAGTTACGGAACAGATACGCAGTATTTT. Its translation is CSASYGTDTQYF.

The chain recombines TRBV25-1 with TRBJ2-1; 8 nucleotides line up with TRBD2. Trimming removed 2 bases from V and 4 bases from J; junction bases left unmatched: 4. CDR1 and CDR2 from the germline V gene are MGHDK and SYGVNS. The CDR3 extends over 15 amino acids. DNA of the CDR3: TGTGCCAGCAGTGAAACTAGCGGATCGTACAATGAGCAGTTCTTC. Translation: CASSETSGSYNEQFF.

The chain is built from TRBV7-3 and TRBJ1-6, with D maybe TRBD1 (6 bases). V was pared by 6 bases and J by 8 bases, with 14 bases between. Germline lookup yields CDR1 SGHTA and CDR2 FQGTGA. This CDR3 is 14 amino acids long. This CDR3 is CASSLQGPDSPLHF. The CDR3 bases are TGTGCCAGCAGTTTACAGGGACCGGATTCACCCCTCCACTTT.

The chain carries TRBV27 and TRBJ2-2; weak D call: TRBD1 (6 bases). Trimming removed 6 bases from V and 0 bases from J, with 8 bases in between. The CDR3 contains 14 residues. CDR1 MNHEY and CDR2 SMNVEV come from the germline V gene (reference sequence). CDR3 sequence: CASSRTANTGELFF. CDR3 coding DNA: TGTGCCAGCAGCAGGACAGCGAACACCGGGGAGCTGTTTTTT.

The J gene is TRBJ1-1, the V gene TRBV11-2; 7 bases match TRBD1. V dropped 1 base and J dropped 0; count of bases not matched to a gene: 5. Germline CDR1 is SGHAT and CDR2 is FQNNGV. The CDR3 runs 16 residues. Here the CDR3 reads CASSLGAGGMNTEAFF. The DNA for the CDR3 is TGTGCCAGCAGCTTAGGGGCAGGGGGAATGAACACTGAAGCTTTCTTT.